These 28 T cell receptor beta chains were all obtained from the same sample, sequenced in a study of cytomegalovirus exposure and HLA in healthy donors. PCR amplification relied on 60 Vbeta primers (plus 13 Jbeta primers). The table came from immunoSEQ multiplex PCR; TCRdb's copy has only in-frame clones and leaves some out. The data contain about 200,000 clones, approximately 86% of them singletons. Sample: PBMCs. The receptors originated from a young woman in good health and CMV-seronegative.

The CDR3 DNA follows: TGTGCCAGCAGCCAGCCGATTACAGGGACCGAGCAGTACTTC. It yields the protein CASSQPITGTEQYF. The rearrangement joins TRBV5-4 to TRBJ2-7; TRBD1 might be the D (6 bases). The V and J ends lost 4 bases and 6 bases respectively, with 17 bases between them. Germline values: CDR1 SGHNT, CDR2 YYREEE (reference sequence). The CDR3 extends over 14 amino acids.

The chain joins TRBV13 to TRBJ2-4; no clear D gene. The length of the CDR3 is 15 residues. Trimming took 5 bases from V and 0 from J, leaving 11 bases between them. Per the germline V gene, CDR1 is PRHDT and CDR2 is FYEKMQ (reference sequence). The CDR3: CASSLAEEAKNIQYF. CDR3 in DNA: TGTGCCAGCAGCCTCGCCGAGGAAGCCAAAAACATTCAGTACTTC.

The chain joins TRBV10-1 to TRBJ2-1; possible D gene TRBD2, 6 bases. The CDR3 is made up of 15 amino acids. The germline V gene has CDR1 WNHNN and CDR2 SYGVQD (reference sequence). The ends were cut back, 0 bases at V and 6 bases at J, with 12 bases in the middle. In DNA form, the CDR3 reads TGCGCCAGCAGTGAGTCGCGTAGCGGAGCCAATGAGCAGTTCTTC. This translates into CASSESRSGANEQFF.

The chain has TRBV6-1 and TRBJ2-7, with D tentatively TRBD2 (6 bases). CDR3 length equals 14 residues. Germline V gene sequence: CDR1 MNHNS, CDR2 SASEGT. Trimming stripped 8 bases from V and 0 bases from J, with 14 bases between. This CDR3 reads CASWGLGASYEQYF. CDR3 DNA sequence: TGTGCCAGCTGGGGACTTGGGGCCTCCTACGAGCAGTACTTC.

This sequence joins TRBV5-6 and TRBJ2-3, with 10 bases aligning to TRBD2. V shed 2 bases, J shed 2 bases, and the junction held 5 bases outside the gene matches. The CDR3 sequence is 16 residues long. Looked up from germline, CDR1 is SGHDT and CDR2 is YYEEEE. The CDR3 sequence: CASSLFSGRTTDTQYF. The CDR3 DNA reads TGTGCCAGCAGCTTATTTAGCGGGAGGACCACAGATACGCAGTATTTT.

V is TRBV19 and J is TRBJ1-2; no clear D. The length of the CDR3 is 11 residues. V lost 8 bases and J lost 4, with 8 bases in between. The germline V gene encodes CDR1 LNHDA and CDR2 SQIVND (reference sequence). CDR3 loop: CASLGVYGYTF. CDR3 bases: TGTGCCAGTCTAGGTGTCTATGGCTACACCTTC.

This chain links TRBV28 with TRBJ2-2; TRBD1 matches at 9 bases. The germline gives CDR1 MDHEN, CDR2 SYDVKM. CDR3 length: 12 amino acids. J lost 7 bases, V lost 11 bases, and 5 bases had no gene match. The CDR3 protein is CAGQGSDGELFF. CDR3 DNA sequence: TGTGCCGGACAGGGGAGCGACGGGGAGCTGTTTTTT.

The chain carries TRBV6-1 and TRBJ2-7; 14 bases agree with TRBD2. The CDR3 runs 15 residues. The V segment lost 4 bases and the J segment 3 bases; nucleotides outside the gene matches: 2. From germline, CDR1 is MNHNS and CDR2 SASEGT. The chain's CDR3 is CASSAGTSGGYEQYF. For the CDR3, the DNA is TGTGCCAGCAGTGCCGGGACTAGCGGGGGCTACGAGCAGTACTTC.

The chain couples TRBV29-1 to TRBJ2-3; D perhaps matches TRBD2 (6 bases). CDR3 length: 15 amino acids. V gave up 2 bases and J gave up 0 bases, with 12 bases separating them. Per germline, CDR1 SQVTM and CDR2 ANQGSEA. The CDR3 region is CSVEPAGTSTDTQYF. DNA for the CDR3: TGCAGCGTTGAACCCGCGGGGACTAGCACAGATACGCAGTATTTT.

CDR3 in amino acids: CASSTQQGGEKLFF. The CDR3, as DNA: TGTGCCAGCAGCACTCAACAGGGTGGTGAAAAACTGTTTTTT. This chain links TRBV28 with TRBJ1-4; tentative D call: TRBD1 (6 bases). V was cut by 6 bases and J by 7 bases, with 15 bases left in between. CDR3 size: 14 residues. Germline CDR1 MDHEN, CDR2 SYDVKM. Based on the CDR3 plus reference TRBV28 and TRBJ1-4, the full variable domain is DVKVTQSSRYLVKRTGEKVFLECVQDMDHENMFWYRQDPGLGLRLIYFSYDVKMKEKGDIPEGYSVSREKKERFSLILESASTNQTSMYLCASSTQQGGEKLFFGSGTQLSVL.

The rearrangement uses TRBV5-6 and TRBJ2-3, with D possibly matching TRBD2 (6 bases). Trimming shortened V by 0 bases and J by 1 base, and 9 bases separated the two germline ends. CDR3 length equals 15 residues. The germline gives CDR1 SGHDT, CDR2 YYEEEE. CDR3 in DNA: TGTGCCAGCAGCTTGGTGGGAGGAGGCACAGATACGCAGTATTTT. Its protein is CASSLVGGGTDTQYF.

The chain has TRBV9 and TRBJ2-2; 7 nucleotides align to TRBD1. The V gene end was trimmed by 4 bases and the J gene end by 5 bases; junction bases not matched to a gene: 5. This CDR3 spans 14 amino acids. Germline CDR1 SGDLS, CDR2 YYNGEE. CDR3 in DNA: TGTGCCAGCAGCTCTAGACAGGGAACCGGGGAGCTGTTTTTT. As protein: CASSSRQGTGELFF.

The J gene is TRBJ2-1, the V gene TRBV27; 11 positions agree with TRBD2. Germline values: CDR1 MNHEY, CDR2 SMNVEV (reference sequence). There are 13 residues in the CDR3. The trim removed 6 bases at V and 10 bases at J, leaving 5 bases unmatched. The CDR3 coding sequence is TGTGCCAGCAGGGCTAGCGGGGGGTTCGAGCAGTTCTTC. Translation: CASRASGGFEQFF.

The CDR3 DNA follows: TGTGCCAGCGGAGATCCCATCCCCTACGAGCAGTACTTC. Translation gives CASGDPIPYEQYF. The rearrangement uses TRBV28 and TRBJ2-7, with D unresolved. This CDR3 has 13 residues. Deletions cut 8 bases from V and 2 bases from J, with 13 bases between. Looked up from germline, CDR1 is MDHEN and CDR2 is SYDVKM.

The chain joins TRBV5-4 to TRBJ2-7; 8 bases are a match to TRBD2. With V trimmed by 1 base and J by 2 bases, 5 bases remained unmatched. CDR3 length: 15 amino acids. The germline CDR1 and CDR2 sequences are SGHNT and YYREEE (reference sequence). Here the CDR3 reads CASSLKAGATYEQYF. The CDR3 DNA sequence: TGTGCCAGCAGCTTGAAAGCGGGGGCCACCTACGAGCAGTACTTC.

This clone appeared a few times. The rearrangement links TRBV5-8 to TRBJ1-1, with D possibly matching TRBD1 (5 bases). Germline CDR1 reads SGHTS; CDR2 reads YDEGEE. V shed 0 bases and J shed 8 bases, with 11 bases lying between them. The CDR3 totals 13 residues. CDR3 sequence: CASSLGYYREAFF. The CDR3 nucleotides are TGTGCCAGCAGCTTGGGCTACTACAGGGAAGCTTTCTTT.

This chain joins TRBV28 and TRBJ2-7, with D maybe TRBD2 (7 bases). The germline V and J ends were trimmed by 2 bases and 3 bases, with 11 bases remaining between them. The CDR3 length is 14 residues. CDR1 and CDR2 (germline): MDHEN, SYDVKM. CDR3 sequence: CASSLERDNYEQYF. CDR3 DNA sequence: TGTGCCAGCAGTTTAGAGCGGGACAACTACGAGCAGTACTTC.

CDR3 loop: CASSYRVYTGELFF. CDR3 coding DNA: TGTGCCAGCTCTTACAGGGTATACACCGGGGAGCTGTTTTTT. V is TRBV2 and J is TRBJ2-2; D is possibly TRBD1 (6 bases). CDR3 length: 14 residues. V was cut by 8 bases and J by 3 bases, with 13 bases left in between. Germline V lookup: CDR1 SNHLY, CDR2 FYNNEI.

A single count supports this clone. The CDR3 protein is CASSVAASGNTGELFF. In nucleotides, the CDR3 is TGTGCCAGCAGCGTAGCCGCTAGCGGTAACACCGGGGAGCTGTTTTTT. The V gene is TRBV9, the J gene TRBJ2-2; 7 bases match TRBD2. This CDR3 contains 16 residues. V lost 0 bases to trimming and J lost 2 bases; unmatched junction nucleotides: 4. The germline V gene encodes CDR1 SGDLS and CDR2 YYNGEE.

The table lists this clone with a few counts. The rearrangement joins TRBV5-4 to TRBJ2-7; tentatively, D is TRBD2 (5 bases). From germline, CDR1 is SGHNT and CDR2 YYREEE (reference sequence). CDR3 length: 14 amino acids. V was clipped by 4 bases and J by 5 bases, with 16 bases between them. CDR3 nucleotide sequence: TGTGCCAGCAGCCCTCCCGGGGTGGGTAACGAGCAGTACTTC. It codes for CASSPPGVGNEQYF.

As concerns this clone: This CDR3 is also generated by other DNA sequences in the sample. The gene calls are TRBV2 and TRBJ1-1; 11 bases are a match to TRBD1. The CDR3 spans 14 residues. CDR1 and CDR2 from the germline V gene are SNHLY and FYNNEI. With 4 bases clipped from V and 3 bases from J, the junction kept 1 base outside the gene matches. The CDR3 spells CASSVGQGDTEAFF. The CDR3 region has the DNA TGTGCCAGCAGTGTGGGACAGGGGGACACTGAAGCTTTCTTT.

Regarding this clone: The junction differs from germline at one of its ends, possibly a read error. The V call is TRBV7-8, the J call TRBJ1-3; TRBD1 agrees at 7 bases. The CDR3 totals 13 residues. Germline lookup yields CDR1 SGHVS and CDR2 FQNEAQ. CDR3 sequence: CASSFYNTGARDF. CDR3 DNA sequence: TGTGCCAGCAGCTTTTACAACACAGGGGCCCGTGATTTT.

This chain uses TRBV5-1 with TRBJ2-5; perhaps TRBD2 as D (6 bases). CDR3 length: 14 amino acids. Germline CDR1 is SGHRS and CDR2 is YFSETQ. With 3 bases removed from V and 5 bases from J, the gap between germline ends came to 14 bases. As DNA, the CDR3 is TGCGCCAGCAGCTCGGGACTCATGACCGAGACCCAGTACTTC. It translates to CASSSGLMTETQYF.

This chain links TRBV4-2 with TRBJ2-3; 9 nucleotides line up with TRBD2. Germline loops: CDR1 LGHNA, CDR2 YNFKEQ. The V and J ends lost 0 bases and 4 bases, in that order; junction bases with no gene match: 11. The CDR3 loop spans 18 amino acids. The chain's CDR3 is CASSQDAVRRGGSDTQYF. The CDR3 nucleotides are TGTGCCAGCAGCCAAGATGCAGTCAGGCGGGGGGGGTCAGATACGCAGTATTTT.

The V gene is TRBV5-1, the J gene TRBJ2-5; 9 positions agree with TRBD1. This CDR3 contains 14 residues. The germline gives CDR1 SGHRS, CDR2 YFSETQ. Trimming took 6 bases from V and 5 from J; bases not matched to a gene: 8. The CDR3 nucleotides are TGCGCCAGCACCTTCGGGACAGGGACGGAGACCCAGTACTTC. Protein sequence: CASTFGTGTETQYF.

The V gene is TRBV7-2, the J gene TRBJ2-1; 7 bases map to TRBD2. The germline CDR1 and CDR2 sequences are SGHTA and FQGNSA. After removal of 2 bases from V and 5 bases from J, the junction contained 6 bases not matched to a gene. This CDR3 region has 15 residues. The CDR3 loop is CASSLSSGPNNEQFF. In DNA form, the CDR3 reads TGTGCCAGCAGCTTATCTAGCGGTCCCAACAATGAGCAGTTCTTC. Together with reference TRBV7-2 and TRBJ2-1, the CDR3 gives the full variable domain: GAGVSQSPSNKVTEKGKDVELRCDPISGHTALYWYRQSLGQGLEFLIYFQGNSAPDKSGLPSDRFSAERTGGSVSTLTIQRTQQEDSAVYLCASSLSSGPNNEQFFGPGTRLTVL.

The V gene is TRBV2, the J gene TRBJ2-3, with 7 bases aligning to TRBD2. The germline V gene has CDR1 SNHLY and CDR2 FYNNEI. V lost 7 bases to trimming and J lost 2 bases; unmatched junction nucleotides: 6. CDR3 length: 14 amino acids. The CDR3 DNA reads as TGTGCCAGCAACCAGCGGGGCCCCACAGATACGCAGTATTTT. Its protein is CASNQRGPTDTQYF.

The chain carries TRBV10-3 and TRBJ1-2; 7 bases align to TRBD1. The CDR3 spans 13 residues. CDR1 and CDR2 (germline): ENHRY, SYGVKD. J gave up 6 bases and V 4 bases, and 5 bases lay outside the gene matches. The CDR3 spells CAISGGTEDGYTF. The CDR3 nucleotides are TGTGCCATCAGTGGGGGGACAGAGGATGGCTACACCTTC.